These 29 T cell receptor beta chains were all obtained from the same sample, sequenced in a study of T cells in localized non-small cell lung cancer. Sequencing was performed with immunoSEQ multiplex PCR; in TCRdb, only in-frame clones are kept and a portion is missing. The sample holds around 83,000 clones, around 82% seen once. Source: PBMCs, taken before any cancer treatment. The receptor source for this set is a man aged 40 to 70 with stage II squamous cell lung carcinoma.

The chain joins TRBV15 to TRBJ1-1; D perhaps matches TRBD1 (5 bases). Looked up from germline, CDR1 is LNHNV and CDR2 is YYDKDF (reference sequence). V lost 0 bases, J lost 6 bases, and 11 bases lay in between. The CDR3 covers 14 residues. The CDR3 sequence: CATSRDHGGAEAFF. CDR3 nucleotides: TGTGCCACCAGCAGAGATCACGGGGGGGCTGAAGCTTTCTTT.

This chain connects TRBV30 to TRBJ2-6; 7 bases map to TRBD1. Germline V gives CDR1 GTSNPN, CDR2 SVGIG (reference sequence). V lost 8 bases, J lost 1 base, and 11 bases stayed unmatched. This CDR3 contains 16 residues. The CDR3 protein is CAQQGFDRSGANVLTF. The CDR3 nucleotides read TGTGCCCAACAGGGGTTCGATAGGTCTGGGGCCAACGTCCTGACTTTC.

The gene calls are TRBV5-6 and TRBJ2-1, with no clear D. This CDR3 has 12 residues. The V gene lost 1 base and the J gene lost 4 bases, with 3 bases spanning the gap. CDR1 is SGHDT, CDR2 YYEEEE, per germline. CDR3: CASSLSYNEQFF. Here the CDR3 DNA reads TGTGCCAGCAGCTTGTCTTACAATGAGCAGTTCTTC.

The CDR3 DNA follows: TGTGCCAGCTCATACACGGGGTATACTGAAGCTTTCTTT. Encoded protein: CASSYTGYTEAFF. The chain links TRBV7-2 to TRBJ1-1, with D hard to call. The V and J ends lost 8 bases and 5 bases respectively, with 15 bases between them. Germline V gene sequence: CDR1 SGHTA, CDR2 FQGNSA. The CDR3 covers 13 residues.

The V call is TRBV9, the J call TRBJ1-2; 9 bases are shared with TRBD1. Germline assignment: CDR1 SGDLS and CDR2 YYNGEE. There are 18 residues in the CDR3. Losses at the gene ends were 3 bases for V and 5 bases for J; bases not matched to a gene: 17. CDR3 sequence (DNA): TGTGCCAGCAGCGGGGGAAGACAGGGGGTTTTCGGAGCATATGGCTACACCTTC. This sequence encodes CASSGGRQGVFGAYGYTF.

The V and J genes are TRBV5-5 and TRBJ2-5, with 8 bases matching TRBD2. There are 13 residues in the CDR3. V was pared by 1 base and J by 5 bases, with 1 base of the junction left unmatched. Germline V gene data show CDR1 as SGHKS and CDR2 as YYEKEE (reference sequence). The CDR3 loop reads CASSLKREETQYF. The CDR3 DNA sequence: TGTGCCAGCAGCTTGAAGCGGGAGGAGACCCAGTACTTC.

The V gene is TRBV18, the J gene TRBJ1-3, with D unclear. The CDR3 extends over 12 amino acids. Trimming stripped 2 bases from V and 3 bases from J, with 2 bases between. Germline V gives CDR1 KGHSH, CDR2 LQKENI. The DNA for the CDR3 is TGTGCCAGCTCACCAGGTGGAAACACCATATATTTT. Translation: CASSPGGNTIYF. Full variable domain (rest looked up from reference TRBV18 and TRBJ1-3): NAGVMQNPRHLVRRRGQEARLRCSPMKGHSHVYWYRQLPEEGLKFMVYLQKENIIDESGMPKERFSAEFPKEGPSILRIQQVVRGDSAAYFCASSPGGNTIYFGEGSWLTVV.

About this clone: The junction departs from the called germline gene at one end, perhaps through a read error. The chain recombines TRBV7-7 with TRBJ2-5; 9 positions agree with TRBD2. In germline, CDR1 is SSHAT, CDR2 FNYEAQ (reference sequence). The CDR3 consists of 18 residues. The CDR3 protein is CASSLGPGLATAQETQYF. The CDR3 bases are TGTGCTAGCAGCCTGGGGCCCGGACTAGCGACAGCCCAAGAGACCCAGTACTTC.

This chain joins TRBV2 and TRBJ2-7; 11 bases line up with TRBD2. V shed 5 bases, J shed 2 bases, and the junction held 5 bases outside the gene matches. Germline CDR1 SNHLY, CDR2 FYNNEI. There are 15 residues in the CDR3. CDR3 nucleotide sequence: TGTGCCAGCAGTCGGACTAGCGGGTCACCCTACGAGCAGTACTTC. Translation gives CASSRTSGSPYEQYF.

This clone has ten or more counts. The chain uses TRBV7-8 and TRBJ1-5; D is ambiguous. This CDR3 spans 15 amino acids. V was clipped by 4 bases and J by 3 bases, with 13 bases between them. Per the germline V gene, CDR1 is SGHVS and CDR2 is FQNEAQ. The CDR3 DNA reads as TGTGCCAGCAGCTCCAGCATGGATTCCAATCAGCCCCAGCATTTT. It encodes CASSSSMDSNQPQHF. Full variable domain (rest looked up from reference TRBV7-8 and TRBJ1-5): GAGVSQSPRYKVAKRGQDVALRCDPISGHVSLFWYQQALGQGPEFLTYFQNEAQLDKSGLPSDRFFAERPEGSVSTLKIQRTQQEDSAVYLCASSSSMDSNQPQHFGDGTRLSIL.

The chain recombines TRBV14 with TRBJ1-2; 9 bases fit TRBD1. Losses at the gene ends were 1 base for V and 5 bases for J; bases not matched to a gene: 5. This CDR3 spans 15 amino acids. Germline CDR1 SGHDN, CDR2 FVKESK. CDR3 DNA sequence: TGTGCCAGCAGCCAAGCTACAGGGGGCGAGTATGGCTACACCTTC. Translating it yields CASSQATGGEYGYTF.

The CDR3 sequence is CASSLAGITEAFF. The CDR3 DNA sequence: TGTGCCAGCAGCTTGGCAGGGATCACTGAAGCTTTCTTT. J is TRBJ1-1 and V is TRBV5-8; D possibly corresponds to TRBD1 (5 bases). V was pared by 0 bases and J by 4 bases, with 7 bases between. The CDR3 covers 13 residues. Germline-derived CDR1 and CDR2 are SGHTS and YDEGEE.

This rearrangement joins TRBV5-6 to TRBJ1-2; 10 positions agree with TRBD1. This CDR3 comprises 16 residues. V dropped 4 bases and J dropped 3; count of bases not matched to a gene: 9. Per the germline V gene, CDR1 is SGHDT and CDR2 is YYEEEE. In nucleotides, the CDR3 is TGTGCCAGCAGCCCGGACAGGGGGGCCCTCTACTATGGCTACACCTTC. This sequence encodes CASSPDRGALYYGYTF. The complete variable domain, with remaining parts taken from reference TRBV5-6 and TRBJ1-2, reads DAGVTQSPTHLIKTRGQQVTLRCSPKSGHDTVSWYQQALGQGPQFIFQYYEEEERQRGNFPDRFSGHQFPNYSSELNVNALLLGDSALYLCASSPDRGALYYGYTFGSGTRLTVV.

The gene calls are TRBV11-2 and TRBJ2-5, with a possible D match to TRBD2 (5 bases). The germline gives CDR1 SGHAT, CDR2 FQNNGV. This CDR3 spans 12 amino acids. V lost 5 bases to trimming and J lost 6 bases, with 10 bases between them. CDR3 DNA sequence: TGTGCCAGCAGCCCGACGGGGAAGACCCAGTACTTC. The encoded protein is CASSPTGKTQYF.

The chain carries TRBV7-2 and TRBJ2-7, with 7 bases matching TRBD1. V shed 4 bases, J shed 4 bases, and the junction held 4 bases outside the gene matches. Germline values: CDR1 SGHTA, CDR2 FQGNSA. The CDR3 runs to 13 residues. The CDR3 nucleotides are TGTGCCAGCAGCTCAGGGGGTAGGTACGAGCAGTACTTC. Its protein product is CASSSGGRYEQYF. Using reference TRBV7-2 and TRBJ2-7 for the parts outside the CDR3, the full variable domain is GAGVSQSPSNKVTEKGKDVELRCDPISGHTALYWYRQSLGQGLEFLIYFQGNSAPDKSGLPSDRFSAERTGGSVSTLTIQRTQQEDSAVYLCASSSGGRYEQYFGPGTRLTVT.

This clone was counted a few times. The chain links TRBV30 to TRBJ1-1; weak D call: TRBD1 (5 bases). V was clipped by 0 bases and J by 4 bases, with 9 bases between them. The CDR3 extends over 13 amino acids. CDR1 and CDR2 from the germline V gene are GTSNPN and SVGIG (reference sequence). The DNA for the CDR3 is TGTGCCTGGAGTGTACTTAGGGGCACTGAAGCTTTCTTT. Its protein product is CAWSVLRGTEAFF.

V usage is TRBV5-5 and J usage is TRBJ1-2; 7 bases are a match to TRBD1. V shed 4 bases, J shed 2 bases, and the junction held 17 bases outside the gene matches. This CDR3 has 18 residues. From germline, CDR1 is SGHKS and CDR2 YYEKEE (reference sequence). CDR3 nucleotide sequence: TGTGCCAGCAGCCCGGAGGCCAGGGGGAGAGGGTCCAACTATGGCTACACCTTC. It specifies CASSPEARGRGSNYGYTF.

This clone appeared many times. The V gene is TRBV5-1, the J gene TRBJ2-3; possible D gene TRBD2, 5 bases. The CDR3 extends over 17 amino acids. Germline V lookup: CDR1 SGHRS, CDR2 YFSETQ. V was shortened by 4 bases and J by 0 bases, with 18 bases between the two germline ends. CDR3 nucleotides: TGCGCCAGCAGCCCCGGGATTCTGAAGGGAAGCACAGATACGCAGTATTTT. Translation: CASSPGILKGSTDTQYF.

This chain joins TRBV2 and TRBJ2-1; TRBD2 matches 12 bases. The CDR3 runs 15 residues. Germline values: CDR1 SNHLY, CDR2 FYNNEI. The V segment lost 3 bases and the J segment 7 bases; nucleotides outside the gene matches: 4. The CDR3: CASSDPTSGGNEQFF. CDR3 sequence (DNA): TGTGCCAGCAGTGATCCGACTAGCGGGGGTAATGAGCAGTTCTTC.

The CDR3 nucleotides read TGTGCCATCAGTGATCTCTCCCGTGACCGGGGAGAGCAGTACTTC. It codes for CAISDLSRDRGEQYF. The V gene is TRBV10-3, the J gene TRBJ2-7; possible D gene TRBD2, 5 bases. V was pared by 3 bases and J by 7 bases, with 19 bases between. Looked up from germline, CDR1 is ENHRY and CDR2 is SYGVKD. The CDR3 runs 15 residues.

This CDR3 is CASSRGGSTDTQYF. Here the CDR3 DNA reads TGTGCCAGCAGCCGGGGAGGGAGCACAGATACGCAGTATTTT. The J gene is TRBJ2-3, the V gene TRBV13, with 7 bases lining up with TRBD2. The V gene's germline CDR1 is PRHDT and CDR2 FYEKMQ (reference sequence). V lost 5 bases and J lost 0; bases outside the gene matches: 2. CDR3 length equals 14 residues.

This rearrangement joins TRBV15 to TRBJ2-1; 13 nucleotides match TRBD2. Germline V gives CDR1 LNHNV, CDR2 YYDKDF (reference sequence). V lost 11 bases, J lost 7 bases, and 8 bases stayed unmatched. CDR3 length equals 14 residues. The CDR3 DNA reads TGTGCCGCAAGTCGGACTAGCGGGAGAAATGAGCAGTTCTTC. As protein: CAASRTSGRNEQFF. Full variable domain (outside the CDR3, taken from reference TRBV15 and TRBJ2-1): DAMVIQNPRYQVTQFGKPVTLSCSQTLNHNVMYWYQQKSSQAPKLLFHYYDKDFNNEADTPDNFQSRRPNTSFCFLDIRSPGLGDTAMYLCAASRTSGRNEQFFGPGTRLTVL.

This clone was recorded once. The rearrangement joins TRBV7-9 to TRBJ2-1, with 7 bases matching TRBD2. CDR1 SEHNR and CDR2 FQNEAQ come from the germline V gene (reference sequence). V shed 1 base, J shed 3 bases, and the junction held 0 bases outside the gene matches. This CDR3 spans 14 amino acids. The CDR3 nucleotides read TGTGCCAGCAGCTTAGGGGAGGGCTACAATGAGCAGTTCTTC. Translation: CASSLGEGYNEQFF.

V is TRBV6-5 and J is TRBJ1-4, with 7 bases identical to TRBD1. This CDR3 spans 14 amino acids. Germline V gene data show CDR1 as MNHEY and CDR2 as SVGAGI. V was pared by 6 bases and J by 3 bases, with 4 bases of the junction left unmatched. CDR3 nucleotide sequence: TGTGCCAGCAGCCTCGGGACAGCTAATGAAAAACTGTTTTTT. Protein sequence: CASSLGTANEKLFF.

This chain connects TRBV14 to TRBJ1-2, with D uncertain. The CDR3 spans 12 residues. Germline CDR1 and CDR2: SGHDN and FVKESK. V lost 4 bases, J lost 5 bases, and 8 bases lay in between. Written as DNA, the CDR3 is TGTGCCAGCAGCCCGGGTGTATATGGCTACACCTTC. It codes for CASSPGVYGYTF.

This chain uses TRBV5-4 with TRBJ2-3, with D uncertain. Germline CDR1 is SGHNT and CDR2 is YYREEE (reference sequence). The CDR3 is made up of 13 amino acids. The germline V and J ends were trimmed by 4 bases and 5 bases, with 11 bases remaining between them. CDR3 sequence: CASSPPRVDTQYF. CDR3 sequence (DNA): TGTGCCAGCAGCCCCCCCCGGGTAGATACGCAGTATTTT.

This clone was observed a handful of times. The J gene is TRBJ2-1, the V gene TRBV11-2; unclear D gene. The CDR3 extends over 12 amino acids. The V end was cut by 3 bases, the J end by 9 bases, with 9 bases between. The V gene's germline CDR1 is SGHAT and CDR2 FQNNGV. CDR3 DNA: TGTGCCAGCAGCTTCCAGCGTGGTGAGCAGTTCTTC. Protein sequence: CASSFQRGEQFF.

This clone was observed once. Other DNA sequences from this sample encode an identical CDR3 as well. The CDR3 coding sequence is TGTGCCAGCTCACCACTAGCGGGAGGGCAAGAGACCCAGTACTTC. This translates into CASSPLAGGQETQYF. The rearrangement links TRBV18 to TRBJ2-5; 11 nucleotides agree with TRBD2. V lost 1 base to trimming and J lost 2 bases; unmatched junction nucleotides: 0. Germline lookup yields CDR1 KGHSH and CDR2 LQKENI. The CDR3 loop spans 15 amino acids. The complete variable domain, with remaining parts taken from reference TRBV18 and TRBJ2-5, reads NAGVMQNPRHLVRRRGQEARLRCSPMKGHSHVYWYRQLPEEGLKFMVYLQKENIIDESGMPKERFSAEFPKEGPSILRIQQVVRGDSAAYFCASSPLAGGQETQYFGPGTRLLVL.

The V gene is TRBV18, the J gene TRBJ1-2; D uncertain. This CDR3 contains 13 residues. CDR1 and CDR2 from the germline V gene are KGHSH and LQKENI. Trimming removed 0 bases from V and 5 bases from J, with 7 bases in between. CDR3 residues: CASSPPGGYGYTF. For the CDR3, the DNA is TGTGCCAGCTCACCACCGGGAGGGTATGGCTACACCTTC.